These 16 T cell receptor beta chains came from one sample sequenced in a study of blood T cell repertoires in COVID-19. This table comes from immunoSEQ multiplex PCR, and its TCRdb copy is limited to in-frame clones, with some not included. The sample has approximately 300,000 clones, around 90% seen once. The sample comprised peripheral blood. Receptor source: a young man who had recovered from COVID-19.

The V call is TRBV28, the J call TRBJ2-5, with TRBD2 matching 8 bases. The V segment lost 4 bases and the J segment 2 bases; nucleotides outside the gene matches: 9. The germline V gene has CDR1 MDHEN and CDR2 SYDVKM. CDR3 size: 16 residues. The CDR3 DNA reads as TGTGCCAGCAGTTCCCCCTCCGGGAGGGGACAAGAGACCCAGTACTTC. It is translated as CASSSPSGRGQETQYF.

The chain couples TRBV10-3 to TRBJ2-3; D not certain. Trimming shortened V by 7 bases and J by 1 base, and 9 bases separated the two germline ends. The CDR3 consists of 13 residues. Germline lookup yields CDR1 ENHRY and CDR2 SYGVKD. Here the CDR3 DNA reads TGTGCCATCACGGTTGCGGGCACAGATACGCAGTATTTT. Amino acids: CAITVAGTDTQYF.

Remarks on this clone: Mismatch with germline at one junction end may stem from a read error. The chain combines TRBV19 with TRBJ2-7; 8 bases align to TRBD1. The CDR3 totals 16 residues. Germline CDR1 LNHDA, CDR2 SQIVND (reference sequence). The CDR3 region is CASRIDFTGGTYEQYF. The CDR3 DNA sequence: TGTGCCAGTAGGATAGATTTTACAGGGGGGACTTACGAGCAGTACTTC.

CDR3 sequence: CASSEGVGEANYGYTF. The CDR3 DNA follows: TGTGCCAGCAGCGAAGGAGTGGGCGAAGCTAACTATGGCTACACCTTC. The genes are TRBV3-1 (or the pseudogene TRBV3-2) and TRBJ1-2; D unresolved. The ends were cut back, 5 bases at V and 0 bases at J, with 16 bases in the middle. CDR3 length: 16 amino acids. Germline CDR1 reads LGHDT; CDR2 reads YNNKEL (reference sequence).

The chain couples TRBV19 to TRBJ1-1; 8 bases are a match to TRBD1. The germline V gene encodes CDR1 LNHDA and CDR2 SQIVND (reference sequence). The CDR3 covers 13 residues. The ends lost 1 base at V and 7 bases at J; junction bases unmatched: 2. CDR3 sequence reads: CASSIGTGIEAFF. CDR3 bases: TGTGCCAGTAGTATAGGGACAGGGATTGAAGCTTTCTTT.

The CDR3 DNA sequence: TGCGCCAGCAGCCAAGTGGACATGGGGTTCTACAATGAGCAGTTCTTC. Its protein is CASSQVDMGFYNEQFF. This rearrangement joins TRBV4-1 to TRBJ2-1, with D perhaps matching TRBD1 (5 bases). The CDR3 spans 16 residues. Trimming removed 1 base from V and 3 bases from J, with 13 bases in between. CDR1 is MGHRA, CDR2 YSYEKL, per germline.

The V and J genes are TRBV7-9 and TRBJ1-3; no firm D call. The CDR3 has 15 amino acids. Looked up from germline, CDR1 is SEHNR and CDR2 is FQNEAQ (reference sequence). V dropped 5 bases and J dropped 0 bases, with 11 bases sitting between them. The CDR3, as DNA: TGTGCCAGCAGCGTCGGACTGAGCTCTGGAAACACCATATATTTT. Translating gives CASSVGLSSGNTIYF.

DNA of the CDR3: TGCGCCAGCAGTCAGGCAGGGGGTCATGGAAACACCATATATTTT. This codes for CASSQAGGHGNTIYF. This sequence joins TRBV5-1 and TRBJ1-3, with 7 bases that match TRBD1. The CDR3 is made up of 15 amino acids. With 5 bases clipped from V and 3 bases from J, the junction kept 8 bases outside the gene matches. The V gene's germline CDR1 is SGHRS and CDR2 YFSETQ.

The chain employs TRBV11-1 and TRBJ2-7; TRBD1 aligns across 10 bases. This CDR3 is 15 amino acids long. Germline assignment: CDR1 SGHAT and CDR2 FQDESV (reference sequence). Trimming took 4 bases from V and 3 from J; bases not matched to a gene: 6. The DNA of the CDR3 is TGTGCCAGCAGCTCTGGGACAGGGGTGAGCTACGAGCAGTACTTC. Translating it yields CASSSGTGVSYEQYF.

The CDR3 DNA follows: TGTGCCAGCAGGACTCGACGCGCCTATGGCTACACCTTC. Its protein product is CASRTRRAYGYTF. This chain uses TRBV6-5 with TRBJ1-2, with D unresolved. The CDR3 loop spans 13 amino acids. Germline V lookup: CDR1 MNHEY, CDR2 SVGAGI. Trimming took 6 bases from V and 4 from J, leaving 12 bases between them.

The chain is built from TRBV19 and TRBJ1-6; D is possibly TRBD1 (5 bases). V was clipped by 8 bases and J by 6 bases, with 17 bases between them. The CDR3 is 15 residues long. Germline V gene lookup returns CDR1 LNHDA and CDR2 SQIVND (reference sequence). The CDR3 DNA sequence: TGTGCCAGTTCCTGGGAGGGCAGGGCTAATTCACCCCTCCACTTT. Protein product: CASSWEGRANSPLHF. Together with reference TRBV19 and TRBJ1-6, the CDR3 gives the full variable domain: DGGITQSPKYLFRKEGQNVTLSCEQNLNHDAMYWYRQDPGQGLRLIYYSQIVNDFQKGDIAEGYSVSREKKESFPLTVTSAQKNPTAFYLCASSWEGRANSPLHFGNGTRLTVT.

The chain has TRBV7-6 and TRBJ2-7; D perhaps matches TRBD2 (8 bases). Germline V lookup: CDR1 SGHVS, CDR2 FNYEAQ. This CDR3 contains 16 residues. Trimming pared 1 base from V and 6 bases from J, leaving 19 bases between. This CDR3 is CASSLGAAGDSSEQYF. CDR3 nucleotide sequence: TGTGCCAGCAGCTTAGGGGCAGCGGGGGACAGTTCCGAGCAGTACTTC.

A single count supports this clone. The V and J genes are TRBV19 and TRBJ1-2; no definite D call. Germline V gives CDR1 LNHDA, CDR2 SQIVND (reference sequence). V shed 5 bases and J shed 3 bases, with 7 bases lying between them. The CDR3 extends over 12 amino acids. The CDR3 here is CASSLTDYGYTF. The CDR3 nucleotides are TGTGCCAGTAGTTTGACTGACTATGGCTACACCTTC.

This clone was detected a few times. Here the CDR3 reads CATSTGVTGSYGYTF. DNA for the CDR3: TGTGCCACCAGCACAGGTGTGACAGGTTCTTATGGCTACACCTTC. The chain has TRBV15 and TRBJ1-2; TRBD1 is a possible D gene (6 bases). Germline V gene lookup returns CDR1 LNHNV and CDR2 YYDKDF (reference sequence). Trimming left V 4 bases short and J 5 bases short, with 17 bases between. This CDR3 is 15 amino acids long.

The chain recombines TRBV12-5 with TRBJ2-2; D gene uncertain. The CDR3 runs 14 residues. Germline values: CDR1 LGHNT, CDR2 FRNRAP. V was shortened by 3 bases and J by 1 base, with 6 bases between the two germline ends. CDR3 sequence reads: CASGLSQNTGELFF. In nucleotides, the CDR3 is TGTGCTAGTGGTTTATCCCAGAACACCGGGGAGCTGTTTTTT.

The chain combines TRBV7-9 with TRBJ1-5, with D maybe TRBD1 (6 bases). The V and J ends lost 4 bases and 6 bases respectively, with 16 bases between them. The germline V gene encodes CDR1 SEHNR and CDR2 FQNEAQ (reference sequence). This CDR3 region has 15 residues. Written as DNA, the CDR3 is TGTGCCAGCAGCTCCGCGGGGGGGGCAGGTCAGCCCCAGCATTTT. Translating it yields CASSSAGGAGQPQHF.